These 25 T cell receptor beta chains came from one sample sequenced in a study of cytomegalovirus exposure and HLA in healthy donors. The primer mix had 60 Vbeta and 13 Jbeta primers. The method was immunoSEQ multiplex PCR; TCRdb's version includes in-frame clones alone and lacks a portion of them. The specimen's table records about 110,000 clones. Sequenced sample: PBMCs. Receptors were obtained from a man aged 40-49 years in good health and CMV-seropositive.

V gene TRBV11-1 combines with J gene TRBJ2-1; TRBD2 agrees at 8 bases. V lost 4 bases and J lost 6; bases outside the gene matches: 5. Germline V gene lookup returns CDR1 SGHAT and CDR2 FQDESV (reference sequence). The CDR3 is 14 residues long. Here the CDR3 DNA reads TGTGCCAGCAGCTCGGGACTAGAGGCCAATGAGCAGTTCTTC. Its translation is CASSSGLEANEQFF.

V usage is TRBV9 and J usage is TRBJ1-4, with D tentatively TRBD1 (6 bases). V was shortened by 2 bases and J by 3 bases, with 14 bases between the two germline ends. The CDR3 sequence is 16 residues long. Germline V gene data show CDR1 as SGDLS and CDR2 as YYNGEE. The CDR3 nucleotides are TGTGCCAGCAGCGTTGGTCCTGGACAGCCTAATGAAAAACTGTTTTTT. Its translation: CASSVGPGQPNEKLFF.

The J gene is TRBJ1-5, the V gene TRBV7-9, with TRBD1 matching 7 bases. The germline CDR1 and CDR2 sequences are SEHNR and FQNEAQ (reference sequence). The CDR3 length is 16 residues. V was pared by 5 bases and J by 2 bases, with 9 bases of the junction left unmatched. The CDR3 coding sequence is TGTGCCAGCAGCCGGGGACAGAGCGTGGGCAATCAGCCCCAGCATTTT. This translates into CASSRGQSVGNQPQHF.

This sequence joins TRBV6-1 and TRBJ2-1; TRBD2 matches at 7 bases. Unmatched junction bases numbered 14, after V lost 0 bases and J lost 0 bases. Germline V gives CDR1 MNHNS, CDR2 SASEGT. This CDR3 has 20 amino acids. CDR3 nucleotide sequence: TGTGCCAGCAGTGAAGCGATACGAACTAGCGCAAAGAGCTCCTACAATGAGCAGTTCTTC. Amino acid sequence: CASSEAIRTSAKSSYNEQFF.

V and J are TRBV9 and TRBJ1-1; D perhaps matches TRBD1 (6 bases). Germline CDR1 is SGDLS and CDR2 is YYNGEE. The CDR3 extends over 14 amino acids. The V gene lost 4 bases and the J gene lost 4 bases, with 14 bases spanning the gap. The CDR3 protein is CASSSTTGSTEAFF. In nucleotides, the CDR3 is TGTGCCAGCAGCTCAACTACAGGGTCCACTGAAGCTTTCTTT.

The rearrangement uses TRBV27 and TRBJ2-2, with TRBD2 matching over 10 bases. Per the germline V gene, CDR1 is MNHEY and CDR2 is SMNVEV (reference sequence). The junction had 2 bases not matched to a gene; V was cut back by 3 bases and J by 4 bases. This CDR3 has 15 amino acids. The CDR3 nucleotides read TGTGCCAGCAGTTTGATAGCGGGAGGCACCGGGGAGCTGTTTTTT. This encodes CASSLIAGGTGELFF.

The chain links TRBV5-1 to TRBJ2-5, with D tentatively TRBD2 (6 bases). CDR3 length: 16 amino acids. Germline values: CDR1 SGHRS, CDR2 YFSETQ. V lost 3 bases to trimming and J lost 4 bases, with 19 bases between them. The CDR3 DNA is TGCGCCAGCAGCTCAGGAGGGCCCGTCGAACGAGAGACCCAGTACTTC. It yields the protein CASSSGGPVERETQYF.

The V gene is TRBV7-3, the J gene TRBJ2-1; maybe TRBD1 (6 bases). The CDR3 totals 14 residues. V lost 5 bases and J 7 bases, leaving 15 bases between the germline ends. Germline loops: CDR1 SGHTA, CDR2 FQGTGA. CDR3 bases: TGTGCCAGCAGCCCCGGAAGGGGGTCTAATGAGCAGTTCTTC. It yields the protein CASSPGRGSNEQFF.

The chain recombines TRBV7-2 with TRBJ2-1; 7 positions match TRBD2. The CDR3 has 17 residues. Unmatched junction bases numbered 15, after V lost 2 bases and J lost 8 bases. CDR1 is SGHTA and CDR2 is FQGNSA in the germline V gene. CDR3 sequence (DNA): TGTGCCAGCAGCTTATTGGGCCCGGGACTACCGAGGGATGAGCAGTTCTTC. Residues: CASSLLGPGLPRDEQFF. Full variable domain (rest looked up from reference TRBV7-2 and TRBJ2-1): GAGVSQSPSNKVTEKGKDVELRCDPISGHTALYWYRQSLGQGLEFLIYFQGNSAPDKSGLPSDRFSAERTGGSVSTLTIQRTQQEDSAVYLCASSLLGPGLPRDEQFFGPGTRLTVL.

V is TRBV21-1 and J is TRBJ2-7; the D call in the table, TRBD2, was not verified against the DNA. TRBV21-1 is classified as a pseudogene. The length of the CDR3 is 15 residues. This CDR3 reads CASSKGGSVWYEQYF. In DNA, the CDR3 is TGTGCCAGCAGCAAGGGGGGATCGGTCTGGTACGAGCAGTACTTC.

The chain joins TRBV4-1 to TRBJ1-3, with D hard to call. V was trimmed by 1 base and J by 0 bases, leaving 7 bases between them. The CDR3 has 15 residues. CDR1 and CDR2 from the germline V gene are MGHRA and YSYEKL. CDR3 nucleotide sequence: TGCGCCAGCAGCCAAGGACATACCTCTGGAAACACCATATATTTT. Translation gives CASSQGHTSGNTIYF.

This chain uses TRBV27 with TRBJ2-3; 9 bases are a match to TRBD2. J was trimmed by 7 bases and V by 7 bases; bases with no gene match: 15. Germline CDR1 reads MNHEY; CDR2 reads SMNVEV (reference sequence). CDR3 length equals 16 residues. This CDR3 is CASNRAAGGPKNTQYF. CDR3 DNA: TGTGCCAGCAACCGGGCGGCGGGAGGGCCGAAGAATACGCAGTATTTT.

The chain links TRBV10-3 to TRBJ2-7, with 7 nucleotides matching TRBD1. The CDR3 has 13 residues. CDR1 and CDR2 from the germline V gene are ENHRY and SYGVKD. V gave up 6 bases and J gave up 0 bases; unmatched junction bases: 2. The CDR3 is CAIRGDSSYEQYF. CDR3 DNA sequence: TGTGCCATCAGGGGGGACAGCTCCTACGAGCAGTACTTC.

The chain carries TRBV9 and TRBJ1-1; D gene unclear. The CDR3 is made up of 17 amino acids. CDR1 is SGDLS, CDR2 YYNGEE, per germline. V gave up 6 bases and J gave up 6 bases, with 27 bases separating them. The CDR3 coding sequence is TGTGCCAGCAAAACTCTGGGGAGGGCTAGTGTAGGTTCTGAAGCTTTCTTT. Translated, it gives CASKTLGRASVGSEAFF. Filled out from reference TRBV9 and TRBJ1-1, the complete variable domain reads DSGVTQTPKHLITATGQRVTLRCSPRSGDLSVYWYQQSLDQGLQFLIQYYNGEERAKGNILERFSAQQFPDLHSELNLSSLELGDSALYFCASKTLGRASVGSEAFFGQGTRLTVV.

The V gene is TRBV28, the J gene TRBJ2-5, with a tentative D call TRBD1 (6 bases). The CDR3 is made up of 16 amino acids. Germline-derived CDR1 and CDR2 are MDHEN and SYDVKM. With 3 bases removed from V and 0 bases from J, the gap between germline ends came to 14 bases. DNA for the CDR3: TGTGCCAGCAGTTTCACAGGGTTCGGGTACCAAGAGACCCAGTACTTC. Translating gives CASSFTGFGYQETQYF.

CDR3: CASSLRGLSNEQFF. The CDR3, as DNA: TGTGCCAGCAGTTTACGCGGGCTGAGCAATGAGCAGTTCTTC. The chain employs TRBV28 and TRBJ2-1; D possibly corresponds to TRBD2 (5 bases). With 2 bases removed from V and 6 bases from J, the gap between germline ends came to 11 bases. Germline-derived CDR1 and CDR2 are MDHEN and SYDVKM. The CDR3 length is 14 residues.

The V call is TRBV19, the J call TRBJ2-7, with 9 bases matching TRBD1. CDR1 and CDR2 from the germline V gene are LNHDA and SQIVND (reference sequence). Losses at the gene ends were 5 bases for V and 4 bases for J; bases not matched to a gene: 9. The CDR3 length is 15 residues. The CDR3 DNA is TGTGCCAGTAGTGTGGGACAGGGTCCCCGGTACGAGCAGTACTTC. Amino acid sequence: CASSVGQGPRYEQYF.

V usage is TRBV4-3 and J usage is TRBJ2-7; no reliable D call. Germline loops: CDR1 LGHNA, CDR2 YSLEER. The CDR3 has 15 amino acids. Trimming removed 0 bases at V and 3 bases at J, with 12 bases between. The CDR3 reads CASSQEFRQDYEQYF. In DNA, the CDR3 is TGCGCCAGCAGCCAAGAGTTTAGGCAGGACTACGAGCAGTACTTC.

The rearrangement links TRBV5-4 to TRBJ2-1, with a tentative D call TRBD2 (6 bases). This CDR3 is 16 amino acids long. Trimming stripped 6 bases from V and 3 bases from J, with 19 bases between. Germline CDR1 reads SGHNT; CDR2 reads YYREEE (reference sequence). This CDR3 is CASTNRGSSIYNEQFF. CDR3 DNA sequence: TGTGCCAGCACAAATCGGGGGAGCTCAATCTACAATGAGCAGTTCTTC.

This chain connects TRBV7-2 to TRBJ1-3; possible D gene TRBD1, 6 bases. With 8 bases removed from V and 0 bases from J, the gap between germline ends came to 14 bases. The CDR3 contains 15 residues. CDR1 and CDR2 from the germline V gene are SGHTA and FQGNSA. CDR3 sequence: CASGATGSSGNTIYF. The CDR3 bases are TGTGCCAGCGGCGCCACAGGGAGCTCTGGAAACACCATATATTTT.

Here the CDR3 reads CAWSSMIEFYGYTF. CDR3 coding DNA: TGTGCCTGGAGCTCCATGATAGAGTTCTATGGCTACACCTTC. The genes are TRBV30 and TRBJ1-2; D gene unclear. V lost 3 bases, J lost 4 bases, and 15 bases lay in between. CDR1 and CDR2 from the germline V gene are GTSNPN and SVGIG (reference sequence). CDR3 size: 14 residues.

The J gene is TRBJ2-1, the V gene TRBV7-2, with TRBD2 matching 8 bases. The germline V gene encodes CDR1 SGHTA and CDR2 FQGNSA. The CDR3 contains 16 residues. J was trimmed by 9 bases and V by 1 base; bases with no gene match: 11. The CDR3 is CASSLGVAGSKVEQFF. The CDR3 DNA reads as TGTGCCAGCAGCTTAGGAGTAGCGGGATCTAAGGTTGAGCAGTTCTTC. The complete variable domain, with remaining parts taken from reference TRBV7-2 and TRBJ2-1, reads GAGVSQSPSNKVTEKGKDVELRCDPISGHTALYWYRQSLGQGLEFLIYFQGNSAPDKSGLPSDRFSAERTGGSVSTLTIQRTQQEDSAVYLCASSLGVAGSKVEQFFGPGTRLTVL.

The chain links TRBV6-5 to TRBJ2-5, with 7 bases that match TRBD1. The closer fit of TRBJ2-7 to the DNA end suggests the J call may be wrong. There are 13 residues in the CDR3. Germline CDR1 and CDR2: MNHEY and SVGAGI. The CDR3 region is CASSKTGFYEQYF. The DNA for the CDR3 is TGTGCCAGCAGTAAGACAGGGTTCTACGAGCAGTACTTC.

V gene TRBV11-2 combines with J gene TRBJ2-3; TRBD2 aligns across 9 bases. J lost 3 bases, V lost 3 bases, and 4 bases had no gene match. CDR1 and CDR2 from the germline V gene are SGHAT and FQNNGV. The CDR3 spans 15 residues. CDR3 sequence reads: CASSLAGGKTDTQYF. CDR3 DNA: TGTGCCAGCAGCTTGGCGGGAGGGAAGACAGATACGCAGTATTTT.

V usage is TRBV11-1 and J usage is TRBJ2-2, with D tentatively TRBD2 (6 bases). Trimming removed 7 bases from V and 6 bases from J, with 12 bases in between. Germline CDR1 reads SGHAT; CDR2 reads FQDESV (reference sequence). This CDR3 is built from 13 residues. CDR3 nucleotides: TGTGCCAGCACCCTGGGGGGTCCCGGGGAGCTGTTTTTT. It encodes CASTLGGPGELFF.